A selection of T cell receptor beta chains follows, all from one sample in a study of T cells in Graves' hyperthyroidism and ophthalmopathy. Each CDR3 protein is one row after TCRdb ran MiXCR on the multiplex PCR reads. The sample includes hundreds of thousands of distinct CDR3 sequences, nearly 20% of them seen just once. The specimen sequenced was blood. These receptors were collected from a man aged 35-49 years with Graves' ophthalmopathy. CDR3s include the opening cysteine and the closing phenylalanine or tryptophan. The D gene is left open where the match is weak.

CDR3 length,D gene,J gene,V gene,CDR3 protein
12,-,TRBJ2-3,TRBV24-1,CATSPGTDTQYF
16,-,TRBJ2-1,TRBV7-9,CASSPLGGPFTNEQFF
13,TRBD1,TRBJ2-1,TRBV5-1,CASRPSDRAEQFF
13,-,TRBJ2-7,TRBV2,CASSRRTHGEQYF
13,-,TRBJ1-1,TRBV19,CASSGHLNTEAFF
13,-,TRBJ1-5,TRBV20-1,CSAHLPRSGDGHF
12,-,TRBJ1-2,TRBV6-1,CASSEGSYGYTF
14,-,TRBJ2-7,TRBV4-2,CASSQESQGYEQYF
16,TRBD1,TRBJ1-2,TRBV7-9,CASSSGTEVPNYGYTF
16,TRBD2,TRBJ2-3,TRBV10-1,CASSELAGGRVDTQYF
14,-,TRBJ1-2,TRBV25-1,CASSDTRTPWGYTF
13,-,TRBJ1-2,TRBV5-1,CASSSGQSYGYTF
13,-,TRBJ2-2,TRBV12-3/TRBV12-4,CASRPGLIRELFF
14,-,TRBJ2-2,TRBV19,CASISGRWTGELFF
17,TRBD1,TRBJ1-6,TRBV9,CASSPDRGGSYNSPLHF
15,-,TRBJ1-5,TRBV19,CASKASEVLGQPQHF
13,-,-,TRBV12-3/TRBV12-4,CASSIDSVNEQYF
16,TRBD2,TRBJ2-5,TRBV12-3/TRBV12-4,CASSSLAGGGQETQYF
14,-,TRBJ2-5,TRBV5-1,CASSFFDRIETQYF
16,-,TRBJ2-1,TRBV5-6,CASSLATGGLYNEQFF
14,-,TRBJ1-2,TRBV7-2,CASCTYGGDYGYTF
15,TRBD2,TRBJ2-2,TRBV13,CVSSPGLAGTGELFF
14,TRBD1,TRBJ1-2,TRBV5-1,CASSLEGALYGYTF
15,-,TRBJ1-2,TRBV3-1,CASSQDPIEVYGYTF
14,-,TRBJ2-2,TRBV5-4,CASSYGINTGELFF
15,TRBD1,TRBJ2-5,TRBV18,CASSPRTGLQETQYF
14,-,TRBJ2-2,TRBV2,CASVPEENTGELFF
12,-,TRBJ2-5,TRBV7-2,CASSLGTDKQYF
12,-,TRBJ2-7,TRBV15,CATSRTEGKQYF
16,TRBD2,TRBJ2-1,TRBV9,CASSVTTSGSYNEQFF
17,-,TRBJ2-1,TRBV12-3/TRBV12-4,CASSTLQGKLGYNEQFF